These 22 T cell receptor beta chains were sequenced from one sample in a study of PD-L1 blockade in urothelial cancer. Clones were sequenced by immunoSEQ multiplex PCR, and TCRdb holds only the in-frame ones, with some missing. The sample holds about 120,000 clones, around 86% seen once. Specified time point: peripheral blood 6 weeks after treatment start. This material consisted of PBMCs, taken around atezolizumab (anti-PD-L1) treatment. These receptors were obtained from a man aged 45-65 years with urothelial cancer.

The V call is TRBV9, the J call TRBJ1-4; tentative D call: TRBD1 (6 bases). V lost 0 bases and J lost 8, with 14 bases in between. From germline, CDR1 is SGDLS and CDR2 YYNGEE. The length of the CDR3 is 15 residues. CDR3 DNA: TGTGCCAGCAGCGTAGGAGCAGGGGCGGGCGAAAAACTGTTTTTT. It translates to CASSVGAGAGEKLFF.

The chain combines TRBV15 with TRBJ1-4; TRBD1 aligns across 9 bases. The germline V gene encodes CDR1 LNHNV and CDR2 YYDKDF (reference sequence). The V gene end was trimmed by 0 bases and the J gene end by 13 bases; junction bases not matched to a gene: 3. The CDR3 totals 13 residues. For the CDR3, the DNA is TGTGCCACCAGCAGAGATCCGGGACAGGGACTGTTTTTT. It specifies CATSRDPGQGLFF.

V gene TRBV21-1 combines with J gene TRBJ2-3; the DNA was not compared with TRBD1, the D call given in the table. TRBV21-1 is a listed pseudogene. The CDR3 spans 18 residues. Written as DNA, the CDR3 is TGTGCCAGCAGCAAGCTACTGGGCCAGGGCGCTCAGGTAGATACGCAGTATTTT. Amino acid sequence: CASSKLLGQGAQVDTQYF.

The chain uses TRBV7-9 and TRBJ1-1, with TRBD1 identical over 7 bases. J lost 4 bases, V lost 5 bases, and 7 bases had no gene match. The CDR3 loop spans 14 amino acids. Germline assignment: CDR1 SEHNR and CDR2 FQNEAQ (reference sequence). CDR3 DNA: TGTGCCAGCAGCGCGGACGCAGGGGGCACTGAAGCTTTCTTT. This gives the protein CASSADAGGTEAFF.

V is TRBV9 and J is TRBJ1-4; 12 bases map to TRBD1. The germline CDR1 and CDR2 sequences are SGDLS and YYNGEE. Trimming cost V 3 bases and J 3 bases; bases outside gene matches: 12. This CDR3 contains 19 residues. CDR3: CASSDGTGGGRGANEKLFF. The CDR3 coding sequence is TGTGCCAGCAGCGATGGGACAGGGGGCGGGAGAGGTGCTAATGAAAAACTGTTTTTT.

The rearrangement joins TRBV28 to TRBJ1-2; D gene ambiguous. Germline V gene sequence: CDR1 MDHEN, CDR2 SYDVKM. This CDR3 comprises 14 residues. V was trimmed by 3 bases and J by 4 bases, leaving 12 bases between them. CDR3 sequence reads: CASSFTDVPYGYTF. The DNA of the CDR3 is TGTGCCAGCAGTTTCACAGACGTTCCCTATGGCTACACCTTC.

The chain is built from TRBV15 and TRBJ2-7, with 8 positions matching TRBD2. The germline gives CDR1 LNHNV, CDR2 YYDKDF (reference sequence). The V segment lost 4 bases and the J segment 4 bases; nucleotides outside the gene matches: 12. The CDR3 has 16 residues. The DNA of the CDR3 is TGTGCCACCAGCACTGAACTTAGCGGGAAGTCTTACGAGCAGTACTTC. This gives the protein CATSTELSGKSYEQYF.

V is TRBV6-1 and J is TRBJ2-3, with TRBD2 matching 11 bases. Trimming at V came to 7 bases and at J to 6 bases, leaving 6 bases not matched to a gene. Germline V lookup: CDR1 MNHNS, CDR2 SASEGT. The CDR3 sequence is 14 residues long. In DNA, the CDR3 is TGTGCCAGCACCGGGACTAGCGGCGCGGATACGCAGTATTTT. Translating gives CASTGTSGADTQYF.

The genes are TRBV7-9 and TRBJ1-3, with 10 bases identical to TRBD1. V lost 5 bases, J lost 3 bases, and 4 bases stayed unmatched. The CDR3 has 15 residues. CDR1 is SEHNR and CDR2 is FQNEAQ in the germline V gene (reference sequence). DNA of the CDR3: TGTGCCAGCAGCCCGGACAGGGGGTATGGAAACACCATATATTTT. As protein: CASSPDRGYGNTIYF.

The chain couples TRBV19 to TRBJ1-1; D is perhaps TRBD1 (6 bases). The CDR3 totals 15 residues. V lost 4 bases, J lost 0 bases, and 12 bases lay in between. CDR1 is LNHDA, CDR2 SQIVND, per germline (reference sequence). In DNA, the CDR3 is TGTGCCAGTAGTACGCCCGGGACAATGAACACTGAAGCTTTCTTT. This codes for CASSTPGTMNTEAFF.

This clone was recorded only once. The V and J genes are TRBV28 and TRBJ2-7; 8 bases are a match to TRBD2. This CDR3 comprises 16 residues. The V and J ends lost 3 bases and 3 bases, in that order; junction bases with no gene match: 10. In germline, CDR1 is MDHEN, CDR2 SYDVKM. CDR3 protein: CASSFREGVMYYEQYF. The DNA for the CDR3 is TGTGCCAGCAGTTTTCGGGAGGGAGTAATGTACTACGAGCAGTACTTC.

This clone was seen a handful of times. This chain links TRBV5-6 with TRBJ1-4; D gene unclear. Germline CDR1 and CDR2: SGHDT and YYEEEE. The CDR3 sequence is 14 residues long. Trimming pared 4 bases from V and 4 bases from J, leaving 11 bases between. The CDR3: CASSGWRDNEKLFF. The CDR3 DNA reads TGTGCCAGCAGCGGATGGAGAGATAATGAAAAACTGTTTTTT.

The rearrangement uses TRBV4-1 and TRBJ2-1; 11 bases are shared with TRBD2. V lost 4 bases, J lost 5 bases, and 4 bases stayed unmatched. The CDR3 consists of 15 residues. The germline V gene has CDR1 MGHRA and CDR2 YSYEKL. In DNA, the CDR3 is TGCGCCAGCAGCCGAGGGACTAGCGGAGACAATGAGCAGTTCTTC. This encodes CASSRGTSGDNEQFF.

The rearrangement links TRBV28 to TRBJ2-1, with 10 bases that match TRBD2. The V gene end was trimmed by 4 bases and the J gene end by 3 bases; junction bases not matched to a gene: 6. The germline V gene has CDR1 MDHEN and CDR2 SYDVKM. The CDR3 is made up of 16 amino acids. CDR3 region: CASSSRTSGDYNEQFF. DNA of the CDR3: TGTGCCAGCAGTTCCAGGACTAGCGGAGACTACAATGAGCAGTTCTTC.

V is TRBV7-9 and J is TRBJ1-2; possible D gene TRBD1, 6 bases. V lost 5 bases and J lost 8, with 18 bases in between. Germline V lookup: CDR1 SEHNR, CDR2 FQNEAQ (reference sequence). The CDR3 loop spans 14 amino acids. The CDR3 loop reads CASSLLLQGDGYTF. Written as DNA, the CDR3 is TGTGCCAGCAGCCTACTTTTACAGGGAGACGGCTACACCTTC. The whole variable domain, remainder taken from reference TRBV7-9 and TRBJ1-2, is DTGVSQNPRHKITKRGQNVTFRCDPISEHNRLYWYRQTLGQGPEFLTYFQNEAQLEKSRLLSDRFSAERPKGSFSTLEIQRTEQGDSAMYLCASSLLLQGDGYTFGSGTRLTVV.

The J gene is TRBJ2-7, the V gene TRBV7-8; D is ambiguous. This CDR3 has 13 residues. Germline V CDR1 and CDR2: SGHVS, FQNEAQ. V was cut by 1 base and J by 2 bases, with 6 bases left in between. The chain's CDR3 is CASSLVYAYEQYF. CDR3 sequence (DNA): TGTGCCAGCAGCTTAGTCTACGCCTACGAGCAGTACTTC.

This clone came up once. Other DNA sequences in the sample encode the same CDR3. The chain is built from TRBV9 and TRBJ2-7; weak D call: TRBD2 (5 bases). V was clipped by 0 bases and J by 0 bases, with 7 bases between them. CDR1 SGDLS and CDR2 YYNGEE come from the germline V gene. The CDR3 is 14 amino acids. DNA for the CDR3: TGTGCCAGCAGCGTAGGAGGGTCCTCCTACGAGCAGTACTTC. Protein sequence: CASSVGGSSYEQYF.

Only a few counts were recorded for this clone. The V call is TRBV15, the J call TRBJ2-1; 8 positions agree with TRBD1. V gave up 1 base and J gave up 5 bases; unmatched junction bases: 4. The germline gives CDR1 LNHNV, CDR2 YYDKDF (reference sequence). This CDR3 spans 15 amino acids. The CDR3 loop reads CATSRATTGDNEQFF. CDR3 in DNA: TGTGCCACCAGCAGAGCTACGACAGGGGACAATGAGCAGTTCTTC.

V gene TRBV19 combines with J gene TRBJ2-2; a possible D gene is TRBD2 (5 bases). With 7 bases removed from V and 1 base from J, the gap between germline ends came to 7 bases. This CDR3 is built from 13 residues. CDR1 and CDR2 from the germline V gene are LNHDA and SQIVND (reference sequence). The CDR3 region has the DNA TGTGCCAGTATCGGACTGAACACCGGGGAGCTGTTTTTT. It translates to CASIGLNTGELFF.

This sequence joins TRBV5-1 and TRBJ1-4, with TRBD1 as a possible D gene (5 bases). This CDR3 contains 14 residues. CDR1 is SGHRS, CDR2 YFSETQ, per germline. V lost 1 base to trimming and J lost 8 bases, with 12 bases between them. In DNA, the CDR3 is TGCGCCAGCAGCTTGTTGGGGGGTTGGGAAAAACTGTTTTTT. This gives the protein CASSLLGGWEKLFF.

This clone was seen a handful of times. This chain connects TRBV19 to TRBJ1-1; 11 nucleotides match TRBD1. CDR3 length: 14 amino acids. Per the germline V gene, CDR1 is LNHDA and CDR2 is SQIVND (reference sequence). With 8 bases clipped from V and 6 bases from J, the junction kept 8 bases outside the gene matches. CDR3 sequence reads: CASGQGARGAEAFF. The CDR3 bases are TGTGCCAGTGGACAGGGGGCGAGAGGAGCTGAAGCTTTCTTT.

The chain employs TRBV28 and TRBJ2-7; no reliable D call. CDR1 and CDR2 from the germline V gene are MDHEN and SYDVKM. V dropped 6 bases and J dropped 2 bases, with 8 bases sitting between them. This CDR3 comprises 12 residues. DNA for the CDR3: TGTGCCAGCAGAGACTTGCCCTACGAGCAGTACTTC. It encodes CASRDLPYEQYF.